The rows below give T cell receptor beta chains drawn from one sample of a study of cytotoxic CD8 clonotypes in ibrutinib-treated CLL. Clones were sequenced by immunoSEQ multiplex PCR, and TCRdb holds only the in-frame ones, with some missing. The data hold more than 10,000 clones, with roughly 83% observed a single time. The sample consisted of PBMCs, taken at disease progression, from a patient treated with ibrutinib. The receptor set was obtained from a human donor with chronic lymphocytic leukemia. The CDR3 runs from the conserved cysteine through the conserved F or W. D genes are given only for firm matches. Rows may omit the clone size; those that give it use once, few, many or a size class.

>TRBJ2-5|.|TRBV7-3|TRBD2
CASSSEALAGGWETQYF
TGTGCCAGCAGCTCCGAGGCGCTAGCGGGAGGTTGGGAGACCCAGTACTTC
>TRBJ2-3|.|TRBV4-2|TRBD2
CASSQYTSGSYDTQYF
TGTGCCAGCAGCCAATATACTAGCGGGAGTTATGATACGCAGTATTTT
>TRBJ1-3|.|TRBV5-6|.
CASSPGRTSGNTIYF
TGTGCCAGCAGCCCGGGACGGACCTCTGGAAACACCATATATTTT
>TRBJ1-1|.|TRBV6-1|TRBD1
CASSPTGTVNTEAFF
TGTGCCAGCAGTCCGACCGGGACAGTGAACACTGAAGCTTTCTTT
>TRBJ2-7|.|TRBV5-4|.
CASSLGSAGSEQYF
TGTGCCAGCAGCTTGGGCTCGGCGGGTTCCGAGCAGTACTTC
>TRBJ1-4|few|TRBV7-2|TRBD1
CASSPQGQSEKLFF
TGTGCCAGCAGCCCCCAGGGACAGAGTGAAAAACTGTTTTTT
>TRBJ2-3|.|TRBV2|.
CASSEEGTQYF
TGTGCCAGCAGTGAAGAGGGGACGCAGTATTTT
>TRBJ2-2|.|TRBV4-1|TRBD2
CASSLTSGGHTGELFF
TGCGCCAGCAGCTTAACTAGCGGGGGGCACACCGGGGAGCTGTTTTTT
>TRBJ2-3|.|TRBV28|TRBD2
CASITSGTTDTQYF
TGTGCCAGCATAACTAGCGGGACGACAGATACGCAGTATTTT
>TRBJ1-3|.|TRBV6-5|.
CASRATGSGNTIYF
TGTGCCAGCAGGGCGACAGGCTCTGGAAACACCATATATTTT
>TRBJ2-3|.|TRBV28|TRBD2
CASRTGLADTQYF
TGTGCCAGCAGGACGGGACTAGCAGATACGCAGTATTTT
>TRBJ1-5|medium-sized|TRBV19|.
CAVPQRYSNQPQHF
TGTGCCGTGCCCCAAAGATATAGCAATCAGCCCCAGCATTTT
>TRBJ2-1|.|TRBV27|TRBD2
CASSFLGTSGVGEQFF
TGTGCCAGCAGTTTTCTAGGGACTAGTGGGGTAGGGGAGCAGTTCTTC
>TRBJ2-3|.|TRBV30|.
CAWSVSSDTQYF
TGTGCCTGGAGTGTCTCATCAGATACGCAGTATTTT
>TRBJ2-2|once|TRBV5-6|.
CASSAETRTFVGELFF
TGTGCCAGCAGCGCCGAAACTAGGACCTTTGTCGGGGAGCTGTTTTTT
>TRBJ1-1|.|TRBV18|.
CASSPTLESTEAFF
TGTGCCAGCTCACCAACACTTGAGAGCACTGAAGCTTTCTTT
>TRBJ2-2|.|TRBV7-9|TRBD1
CASSLGLTGGEAGELFF
TGTGCCAGCAGCTTGGGACTGACAGGGGGCGAGGCCGGGGAGCTGTTTTTT
>TRBJ1-4|.|TRBV6-1|.
CASKPLGSKLFF
TGTGCCAGCAAACCCCTTGGGTCAAAACTGTTTTTT
>TRBJ2-7|.|TRBV1|.
CTSSQVETSGYEQYF
TGCACCAGCAGCCAAGTTGAGACTAGCGGCTACGAGCAGTACTTC
>TRBJ2-7|once|TRBV7-6|TRBD1
CASSLAGTAQRGSEQYF
TGTGCCAGCAGCTTAGCGGGGACAGCTCAGAGGGGTTCCGAGCAGTACTTC
>TRBJ2-7|.|TRBV18|.
CASSPRRGYEQYF
TGTGCCAGCTCACCAAGGCGGGGCTACGAGCAGTACTTC
>TRBJ1-5|few|TRBV6-5|.
CASGASGSNQPQHF
TGTGCCAGCGGGGCTTCAGGGAGCAATCAGCCCCAGCATTTT
>TRBJ1-2|few|TRBV20-1|.
CSAQENGYTF
TGCAGTGCCCAAGAAAATGGCTACACCTTC
>TRBJ1-4|.|TRBV15|TRBD1
CATSSRRWTGWGEKLFF
TGTGCCACCAGCAGTCGTAGGTGGACAGGGTGGGGAGAAAAACTGTTTTTT
>TRBJ2-3|.|TRBV7-2|.
CASIFPPSGSTDTQYF
TGTGCCAGCATTTTCCCCCCGAGTGGATCAACAGATACGCAGTATTTT
>TRBJ2-7|.|TRBV2|.
CASSDGGLGYEQYF
TGTGCCAGCAGTGACGGGGGGCTAGGCTACGAGCAGTACTTC
>TRBJ1-1|few|TRBV6-6|.
CASSHGNTEAFF
TGTGCCAGCAGCCACGGGAACACTGAAGCTTTCTTT
>TRBJ2-3|.|TRBV19|.
CASSITGAGDTQYF
TGTGCCAGTAGTATAACCGGGGCAGGAGATACGCAGTATTTT
>TRBJ1-6|few|TRBV7-8|.
CASSLVMRGASGNSPLHF
TGTGCCAGCAGCTTAGTGATGAGAGGGGCCTCCGGGAATTCACCCCTCCACTTT
>TRBJ2-1|.|TRBV28|TRBD2
CASTLGATSNYGSYNEQFF
TGTGCCAGCACCCTAGGGGCGACTAGCAATTACGGGTCCTACAATGAGCAGTTCTTC